Following are 7 T cell receptor beta chains from one sample sequenced in a study of cytomegalovirus exposure and HLA in healthy donors. A multiplex PCR was run with 60 Vbeta primers and 13 Jbeta primers. Data came from immunoSEQ multiplex PCR; TCRdb stores just in-frame clones and leaves some out. The sample lists 150,000 to 200,000 clones; about four fifths were seen once. Sequences were obtained from PBMCs. These receptors were taken from a woman in her forties or fifties in good health and CMV-seropositive.

The chain uses TRBV11-2 and TRBJ2-7; 11 bases line up with TRBD1. This CDR3 spans 17 amino acids. After removal of 2 bases from V and 2 bases from J, the junction contained 8 bases not matched to a gene. Per the germline V gene, CDR1 is SGHAT and CDR2 is FQNNGV. This CDR3 is CASSLLLGTGGTYEQYF. The CDR3 nucleotides read TGTGCCAGCAGCTTACTCCTCGGGACAGGGGGAACCTACGAGCAGTACTTC.

This chain uses TRBV29-1 with TRBJ2-3; TRBD1 agrees at 8 bases. In germline, CDR1 is SQVTM, CDR2 ANQGSEA. This CDR3 comprises 15 residues. J gave up 6 bases and V 4 bases, and 12 bases lay outside the gene matches. The CDR3 sequence is CSVVVTGVSRDTQYF. CDR3 bases: TGCAGCGTTGTGGTGACAGGGGTCAGCCGGGATACGCAGTATTTT.

This chain links TRBV7-2 with TRBJ2-7; the match to TRBD2 covers 9 bases. The CDR3 runs 15 residues. The V and J ends lost 5 bases and 6 bases, in that order; junction bases with no gene match: 11. Germline values: CDR1 SGHTA, CDR2 FQGNSA. The CDR3 is CASSELSGRTAEQYF. CDR3 DNA: TGTGCCAGCAGCGAACTCAGCGGGAGGACCGCCGAGCAGTACTTC.

This chain links TRBV29-1 with TRBJ1-3; D ambiguous. The CDR3 length is 11 residues. V gave up 4 bases and J gave up 8 bases, with 9 bases separating them. Germline assignment: CDR1 SQVTM and CDR2 ANQGSEA. The CDR3 DNA follows: TGCAGCGTTGGCCGGGGTGACACCATATATTTT. Its protein is CSVGRGDTIYF.

This clone occurred a few times. The V gene is TRBV29-1, the J gene TRBJ2-7; possibly TRBD1 for D (6 bases). V was cut by 1 base and J by 0 bases, with 13 bases left in between. The CDR3 runs 15 residues. Germline lookup yields CDR1 SQVTM and CDR2 ANQGSEA. The CDR3 coding sequence is TGCAGCGTTGAAGTGGGGGCGGGCCACTCCTACGAGCAGTACTTC. Translated: CSVEVGAGHSYEQYF.

V gene TRBV6-1 combines with J gene TRBJ1-1; D is unclear. From germline, CDR1 is MNHNS and CDR2 SASEGT. V was cut by 1 base and J by 1 base, with 7 bases left in between. The CDR3 consists of 14 residues. The CDR3 DNA reads TGTGCCAGCAGTGAAGGAGGCAGGAACACTGAAGCTTTCTTT. The encoded protein is CASSEGGRNTEAFF.

With regard to this clone: Other DNA variants within this sample encode the same CDR3. The CDR3 region has the DNA TGCGCCAGCAGCCACCTAAGACTAGCGGGAGCGGTCGGGGAGCTGTTTTTT. Translating it yields CASSHLRLAGAVGELFF. The chain couples TRBV4-3 to TRBJ2-2, with 12 nucleotides matching TRBD2. Losses at the gene ends were 3 bases for V and 7 bases for J; bases not matched to a gene: 9. There are 17 residues in the CDR3. From germline, CDR1 is LGHNA and CDR2 YSLEER.